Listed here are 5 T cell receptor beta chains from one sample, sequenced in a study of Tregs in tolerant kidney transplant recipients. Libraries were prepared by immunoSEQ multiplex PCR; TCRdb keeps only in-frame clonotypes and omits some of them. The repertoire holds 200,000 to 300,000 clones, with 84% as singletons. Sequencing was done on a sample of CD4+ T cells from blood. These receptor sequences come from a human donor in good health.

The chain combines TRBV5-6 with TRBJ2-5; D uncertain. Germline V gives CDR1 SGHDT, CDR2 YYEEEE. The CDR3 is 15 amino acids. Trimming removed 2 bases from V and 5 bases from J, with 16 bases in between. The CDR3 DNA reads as TGTGCCAGCAGCTTTAGACCGACAACAAGGGAGACCCAGTACTTC. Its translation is CASSFRPTTRETQYF.

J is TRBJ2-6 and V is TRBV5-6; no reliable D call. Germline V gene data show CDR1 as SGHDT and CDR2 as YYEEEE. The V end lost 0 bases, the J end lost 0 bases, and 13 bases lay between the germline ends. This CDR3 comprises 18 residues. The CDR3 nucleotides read TGTGCCAGCAGCTTGGGGCTCATGGGGTTCTCTGGGGCCAACGTCCTGACTTTC. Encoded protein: CASSLGLMGFSGANVLTF.

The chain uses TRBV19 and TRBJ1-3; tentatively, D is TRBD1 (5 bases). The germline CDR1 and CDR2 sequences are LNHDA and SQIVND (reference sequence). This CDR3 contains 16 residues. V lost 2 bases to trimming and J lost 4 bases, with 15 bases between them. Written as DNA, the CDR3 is TGTGCCAGTAGTATACTCGGGACGAATTCCGGAAACACCATATATTTT. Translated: CASSILGTNSGNTIYF.

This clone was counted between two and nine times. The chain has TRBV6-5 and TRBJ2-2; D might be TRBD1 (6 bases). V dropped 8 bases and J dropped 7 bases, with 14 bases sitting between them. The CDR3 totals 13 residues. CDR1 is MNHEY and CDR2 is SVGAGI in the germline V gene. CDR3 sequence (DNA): TGTGCCAGCCGTGACAGGCATGACGGGGAGCTGTTTTTT. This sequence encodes CASRDRHDGELFF.

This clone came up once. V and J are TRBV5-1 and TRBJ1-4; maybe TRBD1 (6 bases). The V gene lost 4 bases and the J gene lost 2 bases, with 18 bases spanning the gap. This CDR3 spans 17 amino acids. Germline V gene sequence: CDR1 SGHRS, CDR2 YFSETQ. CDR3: CASSGATTGRTNEKLFF. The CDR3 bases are TGCGCCAGCAGCGGCGCAACCACAGGGAGGACTAATGAAAAACTGTTTTTT.